This T cell receptor (beta chain) was observed in a study of blood T cell repertoires in COVID-19. Measured with immunoSEQ multiplex PCR; TCRdb has only the in-frame clones, and not every one. The table has about 140,000 clones, around 76% seen once. The CDR3 contains 12 residues. V lost 4 bases and J 8 bases, leaving 8 bases between the germline ends. Per germline, CDR1 SGHAT and CDR2 FQNNGV. The chain couples TRBV11-2 to TRBJ1-4; D is unclear. Sample: peripheral blood. The TCR comes from an elderly man with acute or convalescent COVID-19. The CDR3 protein is CASSSGGEKLFF. The CDR3 nucleotides are TGTGCCAGCAGCTCCGGAGGAGAAAAACTGTTTTTT.